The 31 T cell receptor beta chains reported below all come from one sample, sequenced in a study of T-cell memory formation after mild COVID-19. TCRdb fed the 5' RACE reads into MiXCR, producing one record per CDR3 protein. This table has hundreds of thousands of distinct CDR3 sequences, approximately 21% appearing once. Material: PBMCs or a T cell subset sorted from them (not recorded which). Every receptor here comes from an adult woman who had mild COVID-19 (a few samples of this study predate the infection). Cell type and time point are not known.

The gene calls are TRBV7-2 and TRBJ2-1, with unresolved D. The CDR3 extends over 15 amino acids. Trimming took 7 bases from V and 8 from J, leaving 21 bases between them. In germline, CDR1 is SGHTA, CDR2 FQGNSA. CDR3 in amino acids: CASTSGRLASDEQFF. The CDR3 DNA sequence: TGTGCCAGCACGTCTGGTAGGCTCGCCAGCGATGAGCAGTTCTTC.

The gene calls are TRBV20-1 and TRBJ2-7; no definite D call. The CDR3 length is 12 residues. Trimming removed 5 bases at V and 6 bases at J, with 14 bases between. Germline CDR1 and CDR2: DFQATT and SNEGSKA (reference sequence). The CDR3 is CSALGPIAEQYF. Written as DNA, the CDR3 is TGCAGTGCTCTCGGGCCTATAGCCGAGCAGTACTTC.

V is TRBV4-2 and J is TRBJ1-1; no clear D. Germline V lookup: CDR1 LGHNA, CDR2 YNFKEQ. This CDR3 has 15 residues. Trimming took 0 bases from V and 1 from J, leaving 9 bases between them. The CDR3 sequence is CASSQDLGRNTEAFF. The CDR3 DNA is TGTGCCAGCAGCCAAGATCTCGGCAGGAACACTGAAGCTTTCTTT.

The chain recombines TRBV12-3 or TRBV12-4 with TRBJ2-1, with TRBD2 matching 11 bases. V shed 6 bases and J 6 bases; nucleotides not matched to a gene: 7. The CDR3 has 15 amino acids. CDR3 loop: CASSPGLAARNEQFF. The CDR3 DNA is TGTGCCAGCAGCCCGGGACTAGCGGCACGCAATGAGCAGTTCTTC.

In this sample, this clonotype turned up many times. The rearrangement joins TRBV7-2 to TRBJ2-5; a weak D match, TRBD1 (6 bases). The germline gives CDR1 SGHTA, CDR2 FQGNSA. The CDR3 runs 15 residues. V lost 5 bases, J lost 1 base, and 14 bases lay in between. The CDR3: CASSTRTAPQETQYF. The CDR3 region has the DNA TGTGCCAGCAGCACCCGGACAGCTCCCCAAGAGACCCAGTACTTC.

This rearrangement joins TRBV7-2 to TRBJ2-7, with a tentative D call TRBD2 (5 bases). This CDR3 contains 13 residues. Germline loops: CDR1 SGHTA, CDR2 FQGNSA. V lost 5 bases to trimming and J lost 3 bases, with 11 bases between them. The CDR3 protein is CASSPYGGYEQYF. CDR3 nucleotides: TGTGCCAGCAGCCCATATGGAGGCTACGAGCAGTACTTC.

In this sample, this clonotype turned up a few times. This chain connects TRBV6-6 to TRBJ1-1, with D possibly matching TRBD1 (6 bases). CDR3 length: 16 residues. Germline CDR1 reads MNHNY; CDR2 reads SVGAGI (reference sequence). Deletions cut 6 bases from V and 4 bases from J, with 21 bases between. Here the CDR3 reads CASSPLGQGTTTEAFF. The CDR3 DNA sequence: TGTGCCAGCAGCCCCCTGGGGCAGGGGACGACCACTGAAGCTTTCTTT.

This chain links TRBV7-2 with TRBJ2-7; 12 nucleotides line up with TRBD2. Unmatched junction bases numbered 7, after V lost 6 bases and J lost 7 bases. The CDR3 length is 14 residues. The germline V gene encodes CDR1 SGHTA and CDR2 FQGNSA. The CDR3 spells CASRPGLAGWEQYF. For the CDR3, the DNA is TGTGCCAGCAGACCGGGACTAGCGGGCTGGGAGCAGTACTTC.

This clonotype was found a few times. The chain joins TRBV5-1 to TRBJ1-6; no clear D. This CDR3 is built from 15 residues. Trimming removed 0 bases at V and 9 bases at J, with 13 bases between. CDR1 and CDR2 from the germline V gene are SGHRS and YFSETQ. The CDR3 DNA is TGCGCCAGCAGCTTGGCCGGAGTGGGCCGTTCACCCCTCCACTTT. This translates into CASSLAGVGRSPLHF. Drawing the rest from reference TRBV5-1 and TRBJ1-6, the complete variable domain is KAGVTQTPRYLIKTRGQQVTLSCSPISGHRSVSWYQQTPGQGLQFLFEYFSETQRNKGNFPGRFSGRQFSNSRSEMNVSTLELGDSALYLCASSLAGVGRSPLHFGNGTRLTVT.

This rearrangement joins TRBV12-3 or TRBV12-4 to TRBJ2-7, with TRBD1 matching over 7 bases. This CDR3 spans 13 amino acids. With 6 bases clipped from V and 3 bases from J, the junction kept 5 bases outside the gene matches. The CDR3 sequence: CASRTGLNYEQYF. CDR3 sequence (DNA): TGTGCCAGCAGGACAGGGCTGAACTACGAGCAGTACTTC.

CDR3 sequence (DNA): TGCGCCAGCAGCCGAACGGGGGTGGACAATGAGCAGTTCTTC. Amino acids: CASSRTGVDNEQFF. The chain is built from TRBV4-1 and TRBJ2-1; a weak D match, TRBD2 (6 bases). Trimming pared 4 bases from V and 5 bases from J, leaving 12 bases between. The CDR3 runs to 14 residues. From germline, CDR1 is MGHRA and CDR2 YSYEKL.

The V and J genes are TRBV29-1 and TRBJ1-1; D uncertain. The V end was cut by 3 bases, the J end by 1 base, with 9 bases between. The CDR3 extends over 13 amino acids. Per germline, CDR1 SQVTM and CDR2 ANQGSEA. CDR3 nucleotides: TGCAGCGTTGACTCGGAGAAGAACACTGAAGCTTTCTTT. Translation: CSVDSEKNTEAFF.

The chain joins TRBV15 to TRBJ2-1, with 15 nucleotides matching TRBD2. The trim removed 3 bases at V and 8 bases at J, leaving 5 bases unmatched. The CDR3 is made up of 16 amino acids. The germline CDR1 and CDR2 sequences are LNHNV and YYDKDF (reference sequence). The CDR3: CATSRGLAGGGDEQFF. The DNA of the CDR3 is TGTGCCACCAGCAGGGGACTAGCGGGAGGAGGGGATGAGCAGTTCTTC.

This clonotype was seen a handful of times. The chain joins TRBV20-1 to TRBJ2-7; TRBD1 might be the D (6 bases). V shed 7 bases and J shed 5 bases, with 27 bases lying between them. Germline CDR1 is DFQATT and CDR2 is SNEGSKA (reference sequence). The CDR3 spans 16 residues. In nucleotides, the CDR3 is TGCAGTGTTCGACCCGCTGGGGGCAGTGCCCCCCACGAGCAGTACTTC. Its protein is CSVRPAGGSAPHEQYF.

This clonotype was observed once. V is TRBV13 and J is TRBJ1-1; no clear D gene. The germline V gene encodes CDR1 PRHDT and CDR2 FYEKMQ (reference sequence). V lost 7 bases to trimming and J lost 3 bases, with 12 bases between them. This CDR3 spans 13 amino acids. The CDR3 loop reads CASTLGGYTEAFF. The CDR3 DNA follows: TGTGCCAGCACCCTTGGAGGATACACTGAAGCTTTCTTT.

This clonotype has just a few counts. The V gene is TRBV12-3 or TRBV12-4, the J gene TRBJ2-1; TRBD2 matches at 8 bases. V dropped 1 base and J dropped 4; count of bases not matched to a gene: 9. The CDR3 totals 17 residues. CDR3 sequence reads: CASSLVRAGDRYNEQFF. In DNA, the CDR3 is TGTGCCAGCAGTTTAGTGCGAGCGGGGGATCGTTACAATGAGCAGTTCTTC.

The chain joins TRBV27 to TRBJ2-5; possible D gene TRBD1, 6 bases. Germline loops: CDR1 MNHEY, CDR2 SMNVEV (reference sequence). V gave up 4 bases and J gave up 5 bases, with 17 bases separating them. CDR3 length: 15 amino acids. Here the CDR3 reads CASSYLSRGRETQYF. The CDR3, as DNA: TGTGCCAGCAGTTACTTATCCAGGGGACGGGAGACCCAGTACTTC.

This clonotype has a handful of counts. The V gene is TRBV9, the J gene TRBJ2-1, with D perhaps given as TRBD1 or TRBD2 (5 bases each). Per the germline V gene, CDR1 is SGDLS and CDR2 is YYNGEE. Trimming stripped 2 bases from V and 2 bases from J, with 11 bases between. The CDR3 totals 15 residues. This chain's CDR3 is CASSVGTRTYNEQFF. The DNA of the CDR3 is TGTGCCAGCAGCGTCGGGACGAGAACCTACAATGAGCAGTTCTTC. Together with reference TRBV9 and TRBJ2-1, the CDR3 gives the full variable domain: DSGVTQTPKHLITATGQRVTLRCSPRSGDLSVYWYQQSLDQGLQFLIQYYNGEERAKGNILERFSAQQFPDLHSELNLSSLELGDSALYFCASSVGTRTYNEQFFGPGTRLTVL.

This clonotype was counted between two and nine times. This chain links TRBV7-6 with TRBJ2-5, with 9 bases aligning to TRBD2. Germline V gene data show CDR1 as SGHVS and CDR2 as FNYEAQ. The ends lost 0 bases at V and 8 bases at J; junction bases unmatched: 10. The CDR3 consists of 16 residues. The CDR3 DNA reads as TGTGCCAGCAGCTTAGCGAGTAGCGGGAGTCTGGATACCCAGTACTTC. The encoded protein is CASSLASSGSLDTQYF.

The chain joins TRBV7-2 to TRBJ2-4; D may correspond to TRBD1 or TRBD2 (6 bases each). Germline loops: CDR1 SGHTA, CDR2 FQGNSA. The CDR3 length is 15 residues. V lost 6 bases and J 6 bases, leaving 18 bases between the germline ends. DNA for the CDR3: TGTGCCAGCAGTCCGGGGGCTGTAGGAGGAAACATTCAGTACTTC. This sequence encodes CASSPGAVGGNIQYF. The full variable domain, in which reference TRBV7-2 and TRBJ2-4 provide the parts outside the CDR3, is GAGVSQSPSNKVTEKGKDVELRCDPISGHTALYWYRQSLGQGLEFLIYFQGNSAPDKSGLPSDRFSAERTGGSVSTLTIQRTQQEDSAVYLCASSPGAVGGNIQYFGAGTRLSVL.

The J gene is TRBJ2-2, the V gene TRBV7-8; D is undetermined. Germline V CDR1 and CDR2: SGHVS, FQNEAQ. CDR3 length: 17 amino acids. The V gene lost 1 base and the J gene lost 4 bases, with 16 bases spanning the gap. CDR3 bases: TGTGCCAGCAGCTTAGTCCCGACTGGCATATTCACCGGGGAGCTGTTTTTT. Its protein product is CASSLVPTGIFTGELFF. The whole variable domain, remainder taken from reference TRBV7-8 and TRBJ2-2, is GAGVSQSPRYKVAKRGQDVALRCDPISGHVSLFWYQQALGQGPEFLTYFQNEAQLDKSGLPSDRFFAERPEGSVSTLKIQRTQQEDSAVYLCASSLVPTGIFTGELFFGEGSRLTVL.

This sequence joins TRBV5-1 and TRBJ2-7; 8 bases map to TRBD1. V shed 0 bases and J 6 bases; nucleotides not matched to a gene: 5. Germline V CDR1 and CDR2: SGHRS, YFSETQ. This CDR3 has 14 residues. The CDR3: CASSLGQGALEQYF. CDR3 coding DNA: TGCGCCAGCAGCTTGGGGCAGGGGGCCCTCGAGCAGTACTTC. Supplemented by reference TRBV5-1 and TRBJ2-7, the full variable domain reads KAGVTQTPRYLIKTRGQQVTLSCSPISGHRSVSWYQQTPGQGLQFLFEYFSETQRNKGNFPGRFSGRQFSNSRSEMNVSTLELGDSALYLCASSLGQGALEQYFGPGTRLTVT.

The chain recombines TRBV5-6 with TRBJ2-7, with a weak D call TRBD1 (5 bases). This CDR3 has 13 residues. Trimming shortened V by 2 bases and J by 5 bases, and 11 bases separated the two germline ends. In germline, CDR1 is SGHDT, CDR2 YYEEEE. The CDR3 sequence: CASSFAGYHEQYF. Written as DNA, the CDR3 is TGTGCCAGCAGCTTTGCAGGGTACCACGAGCAGTACTTC. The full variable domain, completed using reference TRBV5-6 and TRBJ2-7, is DAGVTQSPTHLIKTRGQQVTLRCSPKSGHDTVSWYQQALGQGPQFIFQYYEEEERQRGNFPDRFSGHQFPNYSSELNVNALLLGDSALYLCASSFAGYHEQYFGPGTRLTVT.

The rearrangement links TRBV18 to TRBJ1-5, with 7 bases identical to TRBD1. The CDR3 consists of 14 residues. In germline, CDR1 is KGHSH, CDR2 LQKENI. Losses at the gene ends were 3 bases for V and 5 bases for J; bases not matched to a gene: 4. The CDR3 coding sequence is TGTGCCAGCTCACCGAGTCAGGGGGATCAGCCCCAGCATTTT. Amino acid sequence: CASSPSQGDQPQHF. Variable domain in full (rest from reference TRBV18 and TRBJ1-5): NAGVMQNPRHLVRRRGQEARLRCSPMKGHSHVYWYRQLPEEGLKFMVYLQKENIIDESGMPKERFSAEFPKEGPSILRIQQVVRGDSAAYFCASSPSQGDQPQHFGDGTRLSIL.

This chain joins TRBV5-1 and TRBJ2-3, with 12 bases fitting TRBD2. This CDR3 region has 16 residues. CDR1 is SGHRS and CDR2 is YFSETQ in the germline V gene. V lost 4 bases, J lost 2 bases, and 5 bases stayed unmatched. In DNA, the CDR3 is TGCGCCAGCAGCGCCGGGACTAGCGGGTTCACAGATACGCAGTATTTT. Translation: CASSAGTSGFTDTQYF.

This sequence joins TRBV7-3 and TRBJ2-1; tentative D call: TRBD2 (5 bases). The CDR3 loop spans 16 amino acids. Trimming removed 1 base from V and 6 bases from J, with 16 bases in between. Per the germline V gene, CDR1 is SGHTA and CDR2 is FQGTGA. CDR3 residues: CASSLSRGPSRNEQFF. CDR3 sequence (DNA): TGTGCCAGCAGCTTAAGTCGCGGGCCGTCGCGCAATGAGCAGTTCTTC. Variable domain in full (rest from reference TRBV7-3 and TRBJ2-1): GAGVSQTPSNKVTEKGKYVELRCDPISGHTALYWYRQSLGQGPEFLIYFQGTGAADDSGLPNDRFFAVRPEGSVSTLKIQRTERGDSAVYLCASSLSRGPSRNEQFFGPGTRLTVL.

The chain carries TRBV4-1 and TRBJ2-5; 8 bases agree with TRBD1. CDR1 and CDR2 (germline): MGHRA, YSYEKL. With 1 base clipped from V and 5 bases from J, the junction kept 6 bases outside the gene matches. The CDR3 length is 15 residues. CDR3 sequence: CASSQGQGAIETQYF. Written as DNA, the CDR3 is TGCGCCAGCAGCCAAGGGCAGGGGGCGATTGAGACCCAGTACTTC.

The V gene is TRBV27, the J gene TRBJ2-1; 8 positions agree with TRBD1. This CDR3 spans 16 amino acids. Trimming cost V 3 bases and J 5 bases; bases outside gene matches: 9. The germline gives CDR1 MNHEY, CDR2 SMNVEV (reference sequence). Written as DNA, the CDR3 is TGTGCCAGCAGTTTCCCGGACAGGGAAGGGAACAATGAGCAGTTCTTC. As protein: CASSFPDREGNNEQFF.

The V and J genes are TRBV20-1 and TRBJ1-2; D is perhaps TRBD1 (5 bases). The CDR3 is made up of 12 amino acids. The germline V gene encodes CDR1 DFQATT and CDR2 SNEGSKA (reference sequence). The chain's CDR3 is CSAPPGTYGYTF. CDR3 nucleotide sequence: TGCAGCGCACCCCCGGGGACCTATGGCTACACCTTC.

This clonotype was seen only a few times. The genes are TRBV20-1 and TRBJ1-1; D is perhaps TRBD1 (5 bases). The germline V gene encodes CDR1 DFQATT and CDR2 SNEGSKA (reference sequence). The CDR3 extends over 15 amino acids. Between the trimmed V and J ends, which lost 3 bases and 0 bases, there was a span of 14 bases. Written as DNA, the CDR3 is TGCAGTGCTAGGTGGGGGGAGAGTGTGAACACTGAAGCTTTCTTT. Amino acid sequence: CSARWGESVNTEAFF.

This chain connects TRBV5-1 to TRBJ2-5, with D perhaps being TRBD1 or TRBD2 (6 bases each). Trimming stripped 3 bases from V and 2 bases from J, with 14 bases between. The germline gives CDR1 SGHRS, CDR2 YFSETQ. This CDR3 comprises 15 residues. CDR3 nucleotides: TGCGCCAGCAGCTCGGGGGCGAGTACACAAGAGACCCAGTACTTC. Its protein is CASSSGASTQETQYF.